The 5 T cell receptor beta chains below all came from one sample that was sequenced in a study of T cells in Graves' hyperthyroidism and ophthalmopathy. The TCR beta CDR3 regions underwent amplification using RNA transcripts as the source. Carried out on the TCR CDR3, a first-round RT-PCR used the HTBI primer set. TCRdb itself ran the multiplex PCR reads through MiXCR, one entry per CDR3 protein. There are over 700,000 distinct CDR3 sequences in the sample; about 17% occur only once, and roughly 17% lies in the top ten. Source material: blood. The source of these receptors is a woman aged 45 to 65 with Graves' hyperthyroidism that later progressed to Graves' ophthalmopathy.

This clonotype has at least ten counts. This sequence joins TRBV11-1 and TRBJ2-2, with D perhaps TRBD1 or TRBD2 (6 bases each). Germline V gene data show CDR1 as SGHAT and CDR2 as FQDESV (reference sequence). The CDR3 consists of 15 residues. V was pared by 5 bases and J by 5 bases, with 15 bases between. The CDR3 nucleotides read TGTGCCAGCAGCGTGGAACGGGGGCGAACCGGGGAGCTGTTTTTT. As protein: CASSVERGRTGELFF.

This chain links TRBV25-1 with TRBJ1-2; D may be TRBD1 (6 bases). The CDR3 loop spans 16 amino acids. The germline CDR1 and CDR2 sequences are MGHDK and SYGVNS. The V end was cut by 5 bases, the J end by 5 bases, with 21 bases between. The CDR3 DNA reads as TGTGCCAGCAGTCCCAGGTTTATCAGGGGAAAATATGGCTACACCTTC. Translating gives CASSPRFIRGKYGYTF.

A note on this clonotype: A much larger clone differs from this one at a single base, so this may be a read error. The chain has TRBV5-1 and TRBJ2-1, with D unresolved. The CDR3 spans 14 residues. Germline loops: CDR1 SGHRS, CDR2 YFSETQ. CDR3 DNA sequence: TGCGCCAGCAGCCTAGGCGAGTCTCGGAATGAGCAGCTCTTC. Encoded protein: CASSLGESRNEQLF.

V usage is TRBV5-6 and J usage is TRBJ2-7, with D unresolved. From germline, CDR1 is SGHDT and CDR2 YYEEEE. The V gene lost 1 base and the J gene lost 3 bases, with 14 bases spanning the gap. The CDR3 contains 15 residues. CDR3 sequence reads: CASSLNHGKGYEQYF. CDR3 bases: TGTGCCAGCAGCTTGAACCATGGTAAAGGCTACGAGCAGTACTTC.

The CDR3 is CASSVSDQETQYF. Here the CDR3 DNA reads TGTGCCAGTAGTGTTTCGGACCAAGAGACCCAGTACTTC. The chain has TRBV19 and TRBJ2-5; no clear D. This CDR3 has 13 residues. V lost 5 bases to trimming and J lost 0 bases, with 7 bases between them. CDR1 and CDR2 (germline): LNHDA, SQIVND (reference sequence).